The clone carrying this T cell receptor beta chain appeared once. Repertoires were generated with immunoSEQ multiplex PCR, while TCRdb's copy carries only in-frame clones and drops some. The sample comprises fewer than 3,000 clones, about 81% of which are singletons, and under 15% rests with the top ten. Per the germline V gene, CDR1 is MRHNA and CDR2 is SNTAGT. The CDR3 runs to 14 residues. Trimming stripped 7 bases from V and 4 bases from J, with 15 bases between. The source of the sample is a study of tumor T cells in aggressive B-cell lymphoma. The V call is TRBV6-4, the J call TRBJ2-3; TRBD2 might be the D (7 bases). Input material: tumor tissue. The clonotype originates from an adult with diffuse large B cell lymphoma. The CDR3 is CASNGGAGSDTQYF. DNA of the CDR3: TGTGCCAGCAATGGGGGGGCAGGATCAGATACGCAGTATTTT.